Each of the 30 T cell receptor beta chains below was sequenced from the same sample in a study of blood T cell repertoires in COVID-19. Using immunoSEQ multiplex PCR, the repertoire was profiled, and TCRdb retains in-frame clones only, with some absent. The sample lists under 350,000 clones, roughly 85% occurring once. Sequenced material: peripheral blood. These receptors were collected from a man aged 55 to 70 who had recovered from COVID-19.

The chain employs TRBV7-9 and TRBJ2-5, with TRBD2 identical over 8 bases. Germline V CDR1 and CDR2: SEHNR, FQNEAQ (reference sequence). This CDR3 is built from 17 residues. Trimming cost V 5 bases and J 0 bases; bases outside gene matches: 11. CDR3 nucleotide sequence: TGTGCCAGCAGCAGGTGGTATAGCGGGAAAAACCAAGAGACCCAGTACTTC. This encodes CASSRWYSGKNQETQYF.

This chain links TRBV20-1 with TRBJ1-1; D possibly corresponds to TRBD1 (5 bases). V was pared by 6 bases and J by 6 bases, with 11 bases between. The CDR3 spans 11 residues. The germline CDR1 and CDR2 sequences are DFQATT and SNEGSKA (reference sequence). CDR3 protein: CSARTPAEAFF. The CDR3 region has the DNA TGCAGTGCGAGGACACCAGCTGAAGCTTTCTTT.

The chain uses TRBV6-5 and TRBJ1-1; D is ambiguous. Germline V gene lookup returns CDR1 MNHEY and CDR2 SVGAGI. With 7 bases removed from V and 5 bases from J, the gap between germline ends came to 11 bases. This CDR3 contains 12 residues. The DNA of the CDR3 is TGTGCCAGCATCGGGGTTGGGACTGAAGCTTTCTTT. This sequence encodes CASIGVGTEAFF.

The chain combines TRBV11-2 with TRBJ2-2; weak D call: TRBD2 (5 bases). Trimming took 1 base from V and 3 from J, leaving 9 bases between them. The CDR3 consists of 15 residues. Germline V gene lookup returns CDR1 SGHAT and CDR2 FQNNGV. The CDR3 loop reads CASSLGSRDTGELFF. The CDR3 DNA reads TGTGCCAGCAGCTTAGGGTCGAGGGACACCGGGGAGCTGTTTTTT.

The chain is built from TRBV27 and TRBJ1-3, with D unresolved. Trimming removed 4 bases from V and 0 bases from J, with 7 bases in between. The CDR3 contains 14 residues. CDR1 is MNHEY and CDR2 is SMNVEV in the germline V gene (reference sequence). The CDR3 is CASSYDISGNTIYF. The CDR3 coding sequence is TGTGCCAGCAGTTATGACATCTCTGGAAACACCATATATTTT.

The table lists this clone with a few counts. This rearrangement joins TRBV10-2 to TRBJ2-7, with TRBD1 matching 8 bases. Looked up from germline, CDR1 is WSHSY and CDR2 is SAAADI. The V and J ends lost 3 bases and 2 bases, in that order; junction bases with no gene match: 6. The CDR3 has 15 residues. The CDR3 here is CASSDVTGGTYEQYF. CDR3 nucleotide sequence: TGCGCCAGCAGTGACGTCACAGGGGGGACCTACGAGCAGTACTTC.

This clone was seen a single time. J is TRBJ2-7 and V is TRBV5-4, with 9 bases identical to TRBD2. The CDR3 is 16 amino acids. V dropped 0 bases and J dropped 1; count of bases not matched to a gene: 5. Germline CDR1 SGHNT, CDR2 YYREEE (reference sequence). CDR3 residues: CASSLGVTSGSYEQYF. The DNA of the CDR3 is TGTGCCAGCAGCTTGGGAGTGACTAGCGGATCCTACGAGCAGTACTTC.

The chain couples TRBV25-1 to TRBJ1-6; D gene uncertain. CDR1 and CDR2 from the germline V gene are MGHDK and SYGVNS. V was shortened by 0 bases and J by 6 bases, with 9 bases between the two germline ends. CDR3 length equals 15 residues. The CDR3 nucleotides are TGTGCCAGCAGTGAATATGCTGGACTTAATTCACCCCTCCACTTT. This sequence encodes CASSEYAGLNSPLHF.

V gene TRBV3-1 (or the pseudogene TRBV3-2) combines with J gene TRBJ1-4; D call uncertain. The CDR3 loop spans 13 amino acids. Per the germline V gene, CDR1 is LGHDT and CDR2 is YNNKEL (reference sequence). V lost 5 bases, J lost 7 bases, and 11 bases lay in between. The DNA of the CDR3 is TGTGCCAGCAGCTCCCGCGCCGGTGAAAAACTGTTTTTT. This gives the protein CASSSRAGEKLFF.

The chain couples TRBV27 to TRBJ2-1; D is perhaps TRBD1 (5 bases). The CDR3 length is 15 residues. V was shortened by 3 bases and J by 3 bases, with 12 bases between the two germline ends. CDR1 is MNHEY, CDR2 SMNVEV, per germline (reference sequence). The CDR3 protein is CASSLQGDVYNEQFF. The DNA of the CDR3 is TGTGCCAGCAGTTTGCAGGGCGATGTCTACAATGAGCAGTTCTTC.

The chain couples TRBV5-5 to TRBJ2-5; the D gene is possibly TRBD2 (6 bases). The germline V and J ends were trimmed by 0 bases and 5 bases, with 8 bases remaining between them. Germline V gives CDR1 SGHKS, CDR2 YYEKEE (reference sequence). This CDR3 is 13 amino acids long. The CDR3 loop reads CASSLGGDETQYF. The CDR3 DNA reads TGTGCCAGCAGCTTGGGCGGGGATGAGACCCAGTACTTC.

On this clone itself: This sample also contains other DNA sequences that code for the same CDR3. The chain employs TRBV5-1 and TRBJ2-5; a possible D gene is TRBD2 (7 bases). Trimming stripped 2 bases from V and 5 bases from J, with 10 bases between. The CDR3 contains 13 residues. Germline V gives CDR1 SGHRS, CDR2 YFSETQ. Written as DNA, the CDR3 is TGCGCCAGCAGCTTAGGGGGAGGGGAGACCCAGTACTTC. It translates to CASSLGGGETQYF.

V is TRBV28 and J is TRBJ1-1; TRBD1 matches 7 bases. This CDR3 comprises 14 residues. Unmatched junction bases numbered 8, after V lost 6 bases and J lost 4 bases. CDR1 and CDR2 (germline): MDHEN, SYDVKM. The CDR3, as DNA: TGTGCCAGCAGCTGGTACAGGGGACGCACTGAAGCTTTCTTT. Translating gives CASSWYRGRTEAFF.

The chain couples TRBV9 to TRBJ1-4; 10 bases align to TRBD1. CDR1 is SGDLS, CDR2 YYNGEE, per germline. The CDR3 sequence is 16 residues long. Unmatched junction bases numbered 6, after V lost 2 bases and J lost 5 bases. Here the CDR3 DNA reads TGTGCCAGCAGCGTCGGACAGGGGGAGCGGAATGAAAAACTGTTTTTT. Translating it yields CASSVGQGERNEKLFF. The entire variable domain, with the rest obtained from reference TRBV9 and TRBJ1-4, is as follows: DSGVTQTPKHLITATGQRVTLRCSPRSGDLSVYWYQQSLDQGLQFLIQYYNGEERAKGNILERFSAQQFPDLHSELNLSSLELGDSALYFCASSVGQGERNEKLFFGSGTQLSVL.

This chain links TRBV5-1 with TRBJ1-2, with D perhaps TRBD1 (5 bases). CDR1 and CDR2 (germline): SGHRS, YFSETQ. V was shortened by 0 bases and J by 7 bases, with 13 bases between the two germline ends. The CDR3 loop spans 14 amino acids. The CDR3 sequence is CASSLDSTRGGYTF. CDR3 sequence (DNA): TGCGCCAGCAGCTTGGATTCGACAAGGGGTGGCTACACCTTC. Combining the CDR3 with reference TRBV5-1 and TRBJ1-2 gives the whole variable domain KAGVTQTPRYLIKTRGQQVTLSCSPISGHRSVSWYQQTPGQGLQFLFEYFSETQRNKGNFPGRFSGRQFSNSRSEMNVSTLELGDSALYLCASSLDSTRGGYTFGSGTRLTVV.

This clone was seen more than once but under ten times. The rearrangement uses TRBV28 and TRBJ2-2, with 7 bases fitting TRBD1. V trimming: 7 bases; J trimming: 6 bases; junction bases outside the gene matches: 2. The germline V gene has CDR1 MDHEN and CDR2 SYDVKM. The length of the CDR3 is 12 residues. The CDR3: CASKGAAGELFF. The CDR3 DNA reads as TGTGCCAGCAAGGGGGCGGCCGGGGAGCTGTTTTTT.

CDR3 bases: TGTGCCAGCAGCCAATTTACAGTAAATGGCTACACCTTC. Amino acid sequence: CASSQFTVNGYTF. V is TRBV14 and J is TRBJ1-2; D is uncertain. V was cut by 2 bases and J by 6 bases, with 10 bases left in between. CDR1 is SGHDN and CDR2 is FVKESK in the germline V gene. The CDR3 is 13 amino acids.

Regarding this clone: At the DNA level, this CDR3 is encoded by other sequences in the same sample as well. This sequence joins TRBV5-1 and TRBJ2-7, with D perhaps TRBD1 (5 bases). There are 14 residues in the CDR3. V lost 0 bases to trimming and J lost 3 bases, with 10 bases between them. CDR1 is SGHRS and CDR2 is YFSETQ in the germline V gene. DNA of the CDR3: TGCGCCAGCAGCTTGGGACAGACAATCTACGAGCAGTACTTC. Encoded protein: CASSLGQTIYEQYF. Based on the CDR3 plus reference TRBV5-1 and TRBJ2-7, the full variable domain is KAGVTQTPRYLIKTRGQQVTLSCSPISGHRSVSWYQQTPGQGLQFLFEYFSETQRNKGNFPGRFSGRQFSNSRSEMNVSTLELGDSALYLCASSLGQTIYEQYFGPGTRLTVT.

A single count supports this clone. This rearrangement joins TRBV11-1 to TRBJ2-7, with 9 positions matching TRBD1. The trim removed 7 bases at V and 6 bases at J, leaving 16 bases unmatched. The CDR3 sequence is 16 residues long. Germline V gives CDR1 SGHAT, CDR2 FQDESV (reference sequence). For the CDR3, the DNA is TGTGCCAGCACCAAAAATCGGGGACAGGGAAGGGGCGAGCAGTACTTC. This encodes CASTKNRGQGRGEQYF.

This chain uses TRBV7-6 with TRBJ2-5, with TRBD2 matching over 10 bases. With V trimmed by 2 bases and J by 5 bases, 8 bases remained unmatched. Germline V CDR1 and CDR2: SGHVS, FNYEAQ. This CDR3 is built from 16 residues. The CDR3 bases are TGTGCCAGCAGCTTACGAGGTAGCGGGAGGTGGGAGACCCAGTACTTC. It specifies CASSLRGSGRWETQYF.

The chain is built from TRBV4-1 and TRBJ1-5, with a possible D match to TRBD1 (5 bases). The germline CDR1 and CDR2 sequences are MGHRA and YSYEKL. The V gene lost 1 base and the J gene lost 8 bases, with 15 bases spanning the gap. This CDR3 is built from 15 residues. For the CDR3, the DNA is TGCGCCAGCAGCCAAGGGGTTCCGGGGGTTGAGCCCCAGCATTTT. Amino acids: CASSQGVPGVEPQHF.

CDR3 amino acids: CATSAPEAGGEKLFF. The CDR3 coding sequence is TGTGCCACCAGTGCTCCGGAGGCCGGTGGTGAAAAACTGTTTTTT. The chain couples TRBV24-1 to TRBJ1-4; D not resolved. The CDR3 runs 15 residues. Trimming shortened V by 5 bases and J by 7 bases, and 16 bases separated the two germline ends. Germline CDR1 and CDR2: KGHDR and SFDVKD.

Only one count was recorded for this clone. The genes are TRBV11-2 and TRBJ1-2; 7 nucleotides agree with TRBD1. From germline, CDR1 is SGHAT and CDR2 FQNNGV. J gave up 4 bases and V 5 bases, and 13 bases lay outside the gene matches. The CDR3 contains 16 residues. The DNA for the CDR3 is TGTGCCAGCAGCGCCAACCGGGACAGAACGATCTATGGCTACACCTTC. Its translation is CASSANRDRTIYGYTF.

This chain links TRBV3-1 (or the pseudogene TRBV3-2) with TRBJ2-3; 10 bases are a match to TRBD2. Germline CDR1 reads LGHDT; CDR2 reads YNNKEL (reference sequence). The V segment lost 4 bases and the J segment 5 bases; nucleotides outside the gene matches: 6. The CDR3 has 15 amino acids. The CDR3 spells CASSPSGGAGDTQYF. CDR3 in DNA: TGTGCCAGCAGCCCCAGCGGGGGGGCAGGAGATACGCAGTATTTT.

The chain joins TRBV3-1 (or the pseudogene TRBV3-2) to TRBJ2-5, with a weak D call TRBD1 (5 bases). The length of the CDR3 is 13 residues. Germline V CDR1 and CDR2: LGHDT, YNNKEL (reference sequence). V lost 6 bases and J lost 7, with 15 bases in between. The CDR3 protein is CASRAQVLGTQYF. Written as DNA, the CDR3 is TGTGCCAGCAGGGCACAGGTGTTGGGGACCCAGTACTTC.

The gene calls are TRBV14 and TRBJ2-4, with D perhaps matching TRBD1 (6 bases). CDR1 is SGHDN, CDR2 FVKESK, per germline. The CDR3 runs 18 residues. The V gene lost 1 base and the J gene lost 0 bases, with 16 bases spanning the gap. The CDR3 sequence: CASSQGRGRAQAKNIQYF. The CDR3 region has the DNA TGTGCCAGCAGCCAAGGCAGGGGCAGGGCTCAAGCCAAAAACATTCAGTACTTC.

This clone occurred a few times. The chain has TRBV6-5 and TRBJ2-7; perhaps TRBD2 as D (6 bases). V lost 7 bases and J 13 bases, leaving 23 bases between the germline ends. This CDR3 comprises 13 residues. CDR1 and CDR2 (germline): MNHEY, SVGAGI. In DNA, the CDR3 is TGTGCCAGCATTATAAATGGGCGGGACGGGGTATACTTC. This encodes CASIINGRDGVYF.

J is TRBJ1-1 and V is TRBV18; D may be TRBD1 (6 bases). The CDR3 is 14 amino acids. Germline CDR1 KGHSH, CDR2 LQKENI. V was cut by 3 bases and J by 5 bases, with 13 bases left in between. The CDR3 region is CASSPPTGLTEAFF. Written as DNA, the CDR3 is TGTGCCAGCTCACCCCCCACAGGGCTGACTGAAGCTTTCTTT.

The chain carries TRBV7-9 and TRBJ2-2; TRBD1 aligns across 8 bases. The CDR3 length is 16 residues. CDR1 is SEHNR and CDR2 is FQNEAQ in the germline V gene (reference sequence). Trimming took 5 bases from V and 4 from J; bases not matched to a gene: 9. The CDR3 DNA reads as TGTGCCAGCAGCAGGAGAGGTCAGGGGGCCACCGGGGAGCTGTTTTTT. Amino acid sequence: CASSRRGQGATGELFF.

This rearrangement joins TRBV29-1 to TRBJ2-2, with D hard to call. The germline V gene has CDR1 SQVTM and CDR2 ANQGSEA. V was clipped by 5 bases and J by 6 bases, with 13 bases between them. The CDR3 length is 13 residues. The CDR3, as DNA: TGCAGCGTTCCTGCGGTCCCCTCCGGGGAGCTGTTTTTT. Amino acid sequence: CSVPAVPSGELFF.